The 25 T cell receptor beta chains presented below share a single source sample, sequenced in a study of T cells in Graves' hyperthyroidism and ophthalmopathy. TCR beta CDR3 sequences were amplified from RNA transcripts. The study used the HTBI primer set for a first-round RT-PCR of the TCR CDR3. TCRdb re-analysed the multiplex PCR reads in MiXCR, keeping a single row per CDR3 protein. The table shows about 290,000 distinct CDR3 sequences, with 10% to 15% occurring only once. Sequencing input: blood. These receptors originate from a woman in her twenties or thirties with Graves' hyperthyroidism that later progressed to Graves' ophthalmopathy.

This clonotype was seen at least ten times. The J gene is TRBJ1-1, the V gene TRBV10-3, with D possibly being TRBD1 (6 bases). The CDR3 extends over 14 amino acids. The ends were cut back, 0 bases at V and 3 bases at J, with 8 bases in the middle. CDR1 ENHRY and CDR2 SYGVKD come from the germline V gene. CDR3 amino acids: CAISESQGYTEAFF. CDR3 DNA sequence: TGTGCCATCAGTGAGTCCCAGGGGTACACTGAAGCTTTCTTT.

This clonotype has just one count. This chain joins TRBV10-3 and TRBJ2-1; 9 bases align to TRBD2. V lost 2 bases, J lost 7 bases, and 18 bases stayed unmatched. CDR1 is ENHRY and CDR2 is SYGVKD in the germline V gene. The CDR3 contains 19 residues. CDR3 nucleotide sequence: TGTGCCATCAGTGAGGGGGGAGGGATAGCGGGAGAATTGGGGAATGAGCAGTTCTTC. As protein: CAISEGGGIAGELGNEQFF.

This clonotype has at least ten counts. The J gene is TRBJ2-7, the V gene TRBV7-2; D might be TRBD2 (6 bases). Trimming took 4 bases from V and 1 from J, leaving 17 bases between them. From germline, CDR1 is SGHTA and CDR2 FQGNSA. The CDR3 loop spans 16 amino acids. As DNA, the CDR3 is TGTGCCAGCAGCTCTATCACGGGACTGACGTCCTACGAGCAGTACTTC. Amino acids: CASSSITGLTSYEQYF.

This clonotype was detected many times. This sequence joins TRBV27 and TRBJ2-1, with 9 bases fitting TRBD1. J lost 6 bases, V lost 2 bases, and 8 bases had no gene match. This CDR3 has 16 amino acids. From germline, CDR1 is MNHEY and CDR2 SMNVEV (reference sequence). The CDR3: CASSLPGTGFANEQFF. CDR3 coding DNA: TGTGCCAGCAGTTTACCCGGGACAGGGTTTGCCAATGAGCAGTTCTTC.

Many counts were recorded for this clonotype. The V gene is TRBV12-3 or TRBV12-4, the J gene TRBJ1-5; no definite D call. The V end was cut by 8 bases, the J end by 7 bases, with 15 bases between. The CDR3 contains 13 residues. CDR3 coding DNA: TGTGCCAGCGGGCTCGCTCGGAACCAGCCCCAGCATTTT. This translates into CASGLARNQPQHF.

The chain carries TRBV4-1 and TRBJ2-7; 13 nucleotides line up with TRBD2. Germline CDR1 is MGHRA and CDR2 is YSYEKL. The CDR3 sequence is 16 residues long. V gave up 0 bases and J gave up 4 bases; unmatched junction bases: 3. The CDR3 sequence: CASSQDGGLAGYEQYF. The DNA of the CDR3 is TGCGCCAGCAGCCAAGATGGGGGACTAGCGGGGTACGAGCAGTACTTC.

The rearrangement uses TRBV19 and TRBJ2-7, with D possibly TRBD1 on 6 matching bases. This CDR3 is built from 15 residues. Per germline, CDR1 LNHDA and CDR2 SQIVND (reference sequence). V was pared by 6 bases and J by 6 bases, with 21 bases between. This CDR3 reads CASRAGTSPASEQYF. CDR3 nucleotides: TGTGCCAGTAGGGCCGGGACATCGCCCGCCTCCGAGCAGTACTTC.

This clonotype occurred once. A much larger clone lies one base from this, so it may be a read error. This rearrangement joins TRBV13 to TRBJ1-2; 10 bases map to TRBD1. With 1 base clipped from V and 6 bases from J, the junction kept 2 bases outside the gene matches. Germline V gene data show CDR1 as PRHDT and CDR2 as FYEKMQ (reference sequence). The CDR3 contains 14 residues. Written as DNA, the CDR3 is TGTGCCAGCAGCTTAGTTGGACAGGGGGATGGCTACACCTTC. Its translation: CASSLVGQGDGYTF.

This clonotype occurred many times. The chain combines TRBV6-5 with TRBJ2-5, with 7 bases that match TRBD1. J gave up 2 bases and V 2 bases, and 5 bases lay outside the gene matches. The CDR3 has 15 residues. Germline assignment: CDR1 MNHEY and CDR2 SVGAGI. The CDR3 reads CASSYPEQGQETQYF. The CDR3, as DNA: TGTGCCAGCAGTTACCCTGAACAGGGGCAAGAGACCCAGTACTTC.

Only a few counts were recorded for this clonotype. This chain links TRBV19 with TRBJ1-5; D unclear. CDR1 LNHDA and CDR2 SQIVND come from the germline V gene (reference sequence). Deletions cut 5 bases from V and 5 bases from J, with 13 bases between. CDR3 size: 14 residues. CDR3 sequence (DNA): TGTGCCAGTAGTCGCGACAACGCGGATCAGCCCCAGCATTTT. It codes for CASSRDNADQPQHF.

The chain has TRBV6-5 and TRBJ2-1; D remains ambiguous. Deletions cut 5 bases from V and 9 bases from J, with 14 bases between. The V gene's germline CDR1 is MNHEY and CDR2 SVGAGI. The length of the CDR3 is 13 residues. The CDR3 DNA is TGTGCCAGCAGTACTGGACCATGGATTGAGCAGTTCTTC. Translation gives CASSTGPWIEQFF.

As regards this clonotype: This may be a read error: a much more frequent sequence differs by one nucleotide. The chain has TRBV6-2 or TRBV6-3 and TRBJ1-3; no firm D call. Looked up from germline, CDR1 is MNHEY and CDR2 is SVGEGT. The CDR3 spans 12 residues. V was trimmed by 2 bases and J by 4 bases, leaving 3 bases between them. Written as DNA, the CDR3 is TGTGCCAGCAGTTACCAGGGAAACACCATATATTTT. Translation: CASSYQGNTIYF.

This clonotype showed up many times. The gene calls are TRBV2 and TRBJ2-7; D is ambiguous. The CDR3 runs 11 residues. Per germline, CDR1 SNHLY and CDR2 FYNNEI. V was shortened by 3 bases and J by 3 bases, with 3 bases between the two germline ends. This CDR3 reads CASSDNYEQYF. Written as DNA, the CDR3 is TGTGCCAGCAGTGATAACTACGAGCAGTACTTC.

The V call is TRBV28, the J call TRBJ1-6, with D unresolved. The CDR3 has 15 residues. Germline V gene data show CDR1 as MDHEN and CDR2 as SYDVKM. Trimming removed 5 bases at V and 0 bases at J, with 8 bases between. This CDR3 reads CASSPRSSYNSPLHF. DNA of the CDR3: TGTGCCAGCAGTCCCAGGAGCTCCTATAATTCACCCCTCCACTTT.

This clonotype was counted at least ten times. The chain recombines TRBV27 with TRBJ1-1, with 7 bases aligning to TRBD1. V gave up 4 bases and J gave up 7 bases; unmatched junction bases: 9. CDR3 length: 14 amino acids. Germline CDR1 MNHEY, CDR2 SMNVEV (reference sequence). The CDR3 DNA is TGTGCCAGCAGTTCGACGCCAGGACAGGTTGAAGCTTTCTTT. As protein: CASSSTPGQVEAFF.

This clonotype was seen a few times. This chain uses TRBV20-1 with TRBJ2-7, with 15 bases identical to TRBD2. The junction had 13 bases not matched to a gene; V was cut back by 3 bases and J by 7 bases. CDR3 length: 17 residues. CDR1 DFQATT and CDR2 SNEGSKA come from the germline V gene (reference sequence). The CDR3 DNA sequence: TGCAGTGCTAGGGGTGGACTAGCGGGAGGGCCGATTGGGGAGCAGTACTTC. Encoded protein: CSARGGLAGGPIGEQYF.

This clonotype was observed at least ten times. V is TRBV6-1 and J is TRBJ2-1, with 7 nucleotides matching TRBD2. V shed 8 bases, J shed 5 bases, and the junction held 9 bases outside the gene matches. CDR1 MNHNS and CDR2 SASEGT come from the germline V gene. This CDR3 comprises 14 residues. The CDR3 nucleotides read TGTGCCAGCTCGGCGGGAGAGTCCCACAATGAGCAGTTCTTC. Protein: CASSAGESHNEQFF.

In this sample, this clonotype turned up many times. In nucleotides, the CDR3 is TGTGCCAGCAGCCCGGGGACTACCACAGATACGCAGTATTTT. It yields the protein CASSPGTTTDTQYF. This chain uses TRBV7-3 with TRBJ2-3, with 7 bases fitting TRBD2. The V and J ends lost 5 bases and 2 bases, in that order; junction bases with no gene match: 4. Germline V gives CDR1 SGHTA, CDR2 FQGTGA. There are 14 residues in the CDR3. Full variable domain (outside the CDR3, taken from reference TRBV7-3 and TRBJ2-3): GAGVSQTPSNKVTEKGKYVELRCDPISGHTALYWYRQSLGQGPEFLIYFQGTGAADDSGLPNDRFFAVRPEGSVSTLKIQRTERGDSAVYLCASSPGTTTDTQYFGPGTRLTVL.

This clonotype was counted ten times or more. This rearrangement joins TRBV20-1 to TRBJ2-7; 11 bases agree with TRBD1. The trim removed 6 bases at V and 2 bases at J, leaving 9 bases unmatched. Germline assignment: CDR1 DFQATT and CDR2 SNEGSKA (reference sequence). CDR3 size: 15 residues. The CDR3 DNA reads TGCAGTGCGCAAATCCCGGGACAGGGGGCCTACGAGCAGTACTTC. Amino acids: CSAQIPGQGAYEQYF.

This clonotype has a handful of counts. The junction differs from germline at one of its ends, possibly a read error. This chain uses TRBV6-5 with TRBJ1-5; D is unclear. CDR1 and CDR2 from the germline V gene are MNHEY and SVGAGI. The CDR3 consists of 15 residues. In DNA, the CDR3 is TGTGCCAGCAGTTACTCGATCTCTGGGAACCAGCCCCAGCGTTTT. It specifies CASSYSISGNQPQRF.

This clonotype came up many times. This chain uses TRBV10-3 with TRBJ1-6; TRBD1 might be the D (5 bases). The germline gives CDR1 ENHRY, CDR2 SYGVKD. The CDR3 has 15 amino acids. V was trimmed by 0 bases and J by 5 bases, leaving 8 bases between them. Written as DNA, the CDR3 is TGTGCCATCAGTGAGTCGCGGGGGGATAATTCACCCCTCCACTTT. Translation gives CAISESRGDNSPLHF.

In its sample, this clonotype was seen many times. CDR3 residues: CASSYNRGRIGSEQFF. CDR3 coding DNA: TGTGCCAGCAGTTACAACAGGGGGCGAATCGGGAGTGAGCAGTTCTTC. The V call is TRBV6-2 or TRBV6-3, the J call TRBJ2-1; 9 bases fit TRBD1. The germline CDR1 and CDR2 sequences are MNHEY and SVGEGT. This CDR3 region has 16 residues. V lost 2 bases to trimming and J lost 9 bases; unmatched junction nucleotides: 11.

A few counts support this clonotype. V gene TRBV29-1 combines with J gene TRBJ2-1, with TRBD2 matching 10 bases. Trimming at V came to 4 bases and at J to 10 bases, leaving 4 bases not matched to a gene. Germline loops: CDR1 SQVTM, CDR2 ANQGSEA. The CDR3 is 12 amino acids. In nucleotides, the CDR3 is TGCAGCGTTGCGGGGACTAGCGTCGAGCAGTTCTTC. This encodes CSVAGTSVEQFF.

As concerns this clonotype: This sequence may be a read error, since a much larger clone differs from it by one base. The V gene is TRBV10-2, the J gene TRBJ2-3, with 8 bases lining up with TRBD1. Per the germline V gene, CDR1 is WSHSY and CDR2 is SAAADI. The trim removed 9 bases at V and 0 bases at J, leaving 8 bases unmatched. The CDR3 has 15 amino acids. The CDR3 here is CARRQGFGSTDTQYF. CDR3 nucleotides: TGCGCCAGGAGACAGGGGTTCGGGAGCACAGATACGCAGTATTTT.

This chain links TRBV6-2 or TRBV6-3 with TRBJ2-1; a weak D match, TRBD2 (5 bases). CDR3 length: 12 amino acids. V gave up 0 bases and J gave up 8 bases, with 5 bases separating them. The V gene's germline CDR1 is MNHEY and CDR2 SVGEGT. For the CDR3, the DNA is TGTGCCAGCAGTTACTCGAGGGATGAGCAGTTCTTC. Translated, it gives CASSYSRDEQFF.